Described below is a single TCR beta chain sequence and its context. The antigen is unknown. This record belongs to a study of cytomegalovirus exposure and HLA in healthy donors. Study observations and caveats: Cytomegalovirus status was reportedly diagnosed by the classifier with high sensitivity and specificity. Whilst most TCR sequences proved rare, a subset of public TCRs occurred across many donors.

V lost 4 bases and J 1 base, leaving 11 bases between the germline ends. CDR3 length: 14 residues. In germline, CDR1 is SGHRS, CDR2 YFSETQ. Libraries were prepared by immunoSEQ multiplex PCR; TCRdb keeps only in-frame clonotypes and omits some of them. The data contain 110,000 or so clones, roughly 86% of them singletons. Sequencing input: PBMCs. The TCR sequence derives from a man aged 18 to 35 in good health and CMV-seronegative. This chain joins TRBV5-1 and TRBJ1-1, with D perhaps matching TRBD1 (5 bases). The chain's CDR3 is CASSTYQGNTEAFF. The DNA for the CDR3 is TGCGCCAGCAGCACTTATCAGGGGAACACTGAAGCTTTCTTT.